These 31 T cell receptor beta chains were all obtained from the same sample, sequenced in a study of blood T cell repertoires in COVID-19. The protocol was immunoSEQ multiplex PCR, while the TCRdb copy is restricted to in-frame clones and leaves out a portion. The sample carries a few hundred thousand clones, 88% recorded once. The sequenced sample was PBMCs or T cells enriched from blood (not recorded which). The receptors were sampled from a woman between 35 and 50 years old who had recovered from COVID-19.

This chain joins TRBV13 and TRBJ1-3, with 11 nucleotides matching TRBD1. The CDR3 covers 16 residues. With V trimmed by 5 bases and J by 3 bases, 6 bases remained unmatched. Germline-derived CDR1 and CDR2 are PRHDT and FYEKMQ (reference sequence). The CDR3 coding sequence is TGTGCCAGCAGCAACGGACAGGGGGCGGTTGGAAACACCATATATTTT. This translates into CASSNGQGAVGNTIYF.

The chain is built from TRBV4-3 and TRBJ2-5, with 9 bases identical to TRBD1. This CDR3 contains 15 residues. The germline CDR1 and CDR2 sequences are LGHNA and YSLEER. V was pared by 1 base and J by 6 bases, with 6 bases of the junction left unmatched. The CDR3 protein is CASSQGAGTGKTQYF. CDR3 sequence (DNA): TGCGCCAGCAGCCAAGGGGCCGGGACAGGGAAGACCCAGTACTTC.

This clone was picked up one time. This rearrangement joins TRBV14 to TRBJ1-1, with 7 nucleotides matching TRBD1. Germline loops: CDR1 SGHDN, CDR2 FVKESK. CDR3 size: 12 residues. V was pared by 3 bases and J by 7 bases, with 2 bases of the junction left unmatched. CDR3 sequence reads: CASSQGQSEAFF. The CDR3 DNA follows: TGTGCCAGCAGCCAGGGACAGAGTGAAGCTTTCTTT.

The chain combines TRBV7-9 with TRBJ2-1, with unresolved D. V was pared by 1 base and J by 8 bases, with 15 bases between. Germline CDR1 is SEHNR and CDR2 is FQNEAQ (reference sequence). This CDR3 has 15 residues. CDR3 region: CASSLVDDSRDEQFF. In DNA form, the CDR3 reads TGTGCCAGCAGCTTAGTTGATGATAGCCGGGATGAGCAGTTCTTC.

This clone was picked up a small number of times. V usage is TRBV11-3 and J usage is TRBJ2-2, with 8 bases fitting TRBD2. The CDR3 length is 17 residues. Germline V gene sequence: CDR1 SGHNT, CDR2 YENEEA. The trim removed 6 bases at V and 1 base at J, leaving 10 bases unmatched. The CDR3 DNA reads TGTGCCAGCAGTAGAAATAGCGGGACGCAGAACACCGGGGAGCTGTTTTTT. This codes for CASSRNSGTQNTGELFF. The variable domain in full, with the rest retrieved from reference TRBV11-3 and TRBJ2-2, is EAGVVQSPRYKIIEKKQPVAFWCNPISGHNTLYWYLQNLGQGPELLIRYENEEAVDDSQLPKDRFSAERLKGVDSTLKIQPAELGDSAVYLCASSRNSGTQNTGELFFGEGSRLTVL.

The V and J genes are TRBV5-6 and TRBJ2-1, with 12 bases aligning to TRBD2. CDR1 is SGHDT and CDR2 is YYEEEE in the germline V gene. This CDR3 comprises 17 residues. J lost 5 bases, V lost 4 bases, and 10 bases had no gene match. DNA for the CDR3: TGTGCCAGCAGCACCGCGAGGACTAGCGGGAAAAACAATGAGCAGTTCTTC. Residues: CASSTARTSGKNNEQFF. Full variable domain (outside the CDR3, taken from reference TRBV5-6 and TRBJ2-1): DAGVTQSPTHLIKTRGQQVTLRCSPKSGHDTVSWYQQALGQGPQFIFQYYEEEERQRGNFPDRFSGHQFPNYSSELNVNALLLGDSALYLCASSTARTSGKNNEQFFGPGTRLTVL.

The chain recombines TRBV20-1 with TRBJ2-3; D not resolved. The CDR3 runs 10 residues. Germline-derived CDR1 and CDR2 are DFQATT and SNEGSKA (reference sequence). The CDR3 DNA is TGCAGCTGCCACGAGGATACGCAGTATTTT. Translated, it gives CSCHEDTQYF.

The J gene is TRBJ2-7, the V gene TRBV21-1; whether TRBD1, the table's D call, matches the DNA was not checked. TRBV21-1 is flagged as a pseudogene. This CDR3 region has 15 residues. The CDR3 nucleotides read TGTGCCAGCAGCGAGAACACAGGAACGGGTTGCGAGCAGTACTTC. Encoded protein: CASSENTGTGCEQYF.

The chain recombines TRBV6-5 with TRBJ2-4, with a possible D match to TRBD1 (6 bases). V lost 6 bases and J lost 9, with 18 bases in between. Germline V CDR1 and CDR2: MNHEY, SVGAGI. This CDR3 region has 14 residues. Here the CDR3 reads CASRSGTPAGIQYF. The CDR3 DNA is TGTGCCAGCAGGTCCGGGACACCTGCTGGCATTCAGTACTTC.

The rearrangement links TRBV29-1 to TRBJ1-1; 7 bases agree with TRBD1. Germline values: CDR1 SQVTM, CDR2 ANQGSEA. The CDR3 has 14 amino acids. Unmatched junction bases numbered 10, after V lost 7 bases and J lost 2 bases. Here the CDR3 reads CSALPRGGNTEAFF. The CDR3 DNA reads as TGCAGCGCGCTCCCGAGAGGGGGCAACACTGAAGCTTTCTTT.

The chain uses TRBV7-6 and TRBJ2-7; the D is unclear. Germline V gene sequence: CDR1 SGHVS, CDR2 FNYEAQ. The CDR3 sequence is 12 residues long. The V end lost 4 bases, the J end lost 4 bases, and 8 bases lay between the germline ends. The CDR3 protein is CASSSRSYEQYF. CDR3 in DNA: TGTGCCAGCAGCTCTAGGTCGTACGAGCAGTACTTC.

The rearrangement uses TRBV29-1 and TRBJ2-1, with TRBD1 matching over 9 bases. The V and J ends lost 6 bases and 3 bases, in that order; junction bases with no gene match: 9. Germline CDR1 reads SQVTM; CDR2 reads ANQGSEA. The length of the CDR3 is 15 residues. CDR3 bases: TGCAGCGTGGGGAGACAGGGGGTGCTCTACAATGAGCAGTTCTTC. This gives the protein CSVGRQGVLYNEQFF.

This sequence joins TRBV30 and TRBJ2-1; 7 nucleotides agree with TRBD1. CDR1 is GTSNPN and CDR2 is SVGIG in the germline V gene (reference sequence). V lost 4 bases, J lost 3 bases, and 6 bases stayed unmatched. CDR3 length: 14 residues. CDR3 nucleotides: TGTGCCTGGACGAACAGGGGTCTCTACAATGAGCAGTTCTTC. Protein product: CAWTNRGLYNEQFF. Drawing the rest from reference TRBV30 and TRBJ2-1, the complete variable domain is SQTIHQWPATLVQPVGSPLSLECTVEGTSNPNLYWYRQAAGRGLQLLFYSVGIGQISSEVPQNLSASRPQDRQFILSSKKLLLSDSGFYLCAWTNRGLYNEQFFGPGTRLTVL.

The chain couples TRBV4-3 to TRBJ1-2, with TRBD1 identical over 7 bases. The CDR3 has 15 residues. Per the germline V gene, CDR1 is LGHNA and CDR2 is YSLEER. J lost 3 bases, V lost 1 base, and 5 bases had no gene match. The CDR3 DNA reads TGCGCCAGCAGCCAAGTTTTTCAGGGGGACTATGGCTACACCTTC. This gives the protein CASSQVFQGDYGYTF.

The rearrangement joins TRBV27 to TRBJ1-1; 7 bases are shared with TRBD1. CDR3 length equals 13 residues. Germline V gene sequence: CDR1 MNHEY, CDR2 SMNVEV (reference sequence). V lost 2 bases, J lost 8 bases, and 5 bases stayed unmatched. The CDR3 DNA reads as TGTGCCAGCAGTTTAAGGGGGCAGCTAGAAGCTTTCTTT. This gives the protein CASSLRGQLEAFF.

Notes on this clone: The same CDR3 is also encoded by other DNA sequences in this sample. The V and J genes are TRBV7-8 and TRBJ1-1, with D perhaps matching TRBD1 (6 bases). Between the trimmed V and J ends, which lost 1 base and 1 base, there was a span of 7 bases. There are 14 residues in the CDR3. Per germline, CDR1 SGHVS and CDR2 FQNEAQ. The CDR3 coding sequence is TGTGCCAGCAGCTTAGGGACAGCGAACACTGAAGCTTTCTTT. This sequence encodes CASSLGTANTEAFF.

This clone was detected only once. The gene calls are TRBV11-3 and TRBJ2-7; 9 positions match TRBD1. This CDR3 is built from 15 residues. Germline V gene data show CDR1 as SGHNT and CDR2 as YENEEA. Germline trimming cut 5 bases from V and 6 bases from J; bases unmatched to any gene: 11. CDR3 sequence: CASSLYGQGRSEQYF. DNA for the CDR3: TGTGCCAGCAGCCTTTACGGACAGGGGCGGAGCGAGCAGTACTTC.

This clone came up once. The chain has TRBV7-9 and TRBJ2-1; 11 nucleotides agree with TRBD1. There are 16 residues in the CDR3. With V trimmed by 5 bases and J by 4 bases, 7 bases remained unmatched. The germline gives CDR1 SEHNR, CDR2 FQNEAQ (reference sequence). The CDR3 spells CASSPPGTGGYNEQFF. CDR3 nucleotides: TGTGCCAGCAGCCCACCCGGGACAGGGGGTTACAATGAGCAGTTCTTC. The full variable domain, rest sourced from reference TRBV7-9 and TRBJ2-1, is DTGVSQNPRHKITKRGQNVTFRCDPISEHNRLYWYRQTLGQGPEFLTYFQNEAQLEKSRLLSDRFSAERPKGSFSTLEIQRTEQGDSAMYLCASSPPGTGGYNEQFFGPGTRLTVL.

The chain links TRBV6-5 to TRBJ1-5; the match to TRBD1 covers 7 bases. Trimming took 11 bases from V and 0 from J; bases not matched to a gene: 7. Germline V CDR1 and CDR2: MNHEY, SVGAGI. The CDR3 is 14 residues long. CDR3 sequence (DNA): TGTGCCGCAAAACAGGGGAATAGCAATCAGCCCCAGCATTTT. Its protein is CAAKQGNSNQPQHF.

This sequence joins TRBV10-3 and TRBJ1-5; a possible D gene is TRBD1 (6 bases). Germline V gene sequence: CDR1 ENHRY, CDR2 SYGVKD. The CDR3 consists of 14 residues. Trimming shortened V by 6 bases and J by 7 bases, and 16 bases separated the two germline ends. The CDR3 spells CAISGDTSAQPQHF. The CDR3 coding sequence is TGTGCCATCAGCGGGGACACGTCAGCCCAGCCCCAGCATTTT.

This chain connects TRBV18 to TRBJ1-3; TRBD1 matches at 7 bases. CDR1 is KGHSH and CDR2 is LQKENI in the germline V gene. CDR3 size: 16 residues. After removal of 2 bases from V and 1 base from J, the junction contained 5 bases not matched to a gene. The CDR3 protein is CASSPSGGRSGNTIYF. As DNA, the CDR3 is TGTGCCAGCTCACCATCAGGGGGAAGGTCTGGAAACACCATATATTTT.

J is TRBJ2-7 and V is TRBV19; 8 nucleotides match TRBD2. Germline CDR1 reads LNHDA; CDR2 reads SQIVND (reference sequence). With V trimmed by 8 bases and J by 0 bases, 3 bases remained unmatched. This CDR3 is 13 amino acids long. CDR3 bases: TGTGCCAGTTCCGGGACTAGCTCCTACGAGCAGTACTTC. This sequence encodes CASSGTSSYEQYF.

The rearrangement links TRBV14 to TRBJ2-1; 8 bases match TRBD2. The germline gives CDR1 SGHDN, CDR2 FVKESK. The CDR3 is made up of 17 amino acids. The J segment lost 3 bases and the V segment lost 2 bases, leaving 9 bases of the junction unmatched. The chain's CDR3 is CASSQTITSGNYNEQFF. In DNA form, the CDR3 reads TGTGCCAGCAGCCAAACGATTACTAGCGGAAACTACAATGAGCAGTTCTTC.

The chain joins TRBV18 to TRBJ2-2, with D perhaps TRBD1 (6 bases). The V gene lost 2 bases and the J gene lost 4 bases, with 17 bases spanning the gap. From germline, CDR1 is KGHSH and CDR2 LQKENI. The CDR3 has 17 amino acids. The CDR3 is CASSPAFRGPGTGELFF. CDR3 coding DNA: TGTGCCAGCTCACCAGCGTTCAGGGGCCCTGGCACCGGGGAGCTGTTTTTT. Combining the CDR3 with reference TRBV18 and TRBJ2-2 gives the whole variable domain NAGVMQNPRHLVRRRGQEARLRCSPMKGHSHVYWYRQLPEEGLKFMVYLQKENIIDESGMPKERFSAEFPKEGPSILRIQQVVRGDSAAYFCASSPAFRGPGTGELFFGEGSRLTVL.

This rearrangement joins TRBV25-1 to TRBJ2-1; 10 positions agree with TRBD2. The CDR3 length is 14 residues. J was trimmed by 6 bases and V by 3 bases; bases with no gene match: 2. The germline CDR1 and CDR2 sequences are MGHDK and SYGVNS. The CDR3 is CASSEIAGGNEQFF. The CDR3 DNA reads as TGTGCCAGCAGTGAGATAGCGGGGGGCAATGAGCAGTTCTTC. Looking up the rest from reference TRBV25-1 and TRBJ2-1 gives the full variable domain: EADIYQTPRYLVIGTGKKITLECSQTMGHDKMYWYQQDPGMELHLIHYSYGVNSTEKGDLSSESTVSRIRTEHFPLTLESARPSHTSQYLCASSEIAGGNEQFFGPGTRLTVL.

V is TRBV19 and J is TRBJ2-7; no definite D call. This CDR3 contains 13 residues. Trimming removed 5 bases from V and 2 bases from J, with 10 bases in between. From germline, CDR1 is LNHDA and CDR2 SQIVND (reference sequence). CDR3 protein: CASSRAMAYEQYF. The CDR3 coding sequence is TGTGCCAGTAGTCGCGCTATGGCCTACGAGCAGTACTTC.

The chain joins TRBV11-3 to TRBJ1-1; D uncertain. The germline V and J ends were trimmed by 5 bases and 7 bases, with 8 bases remaining between them. This CDR3 spans 11 amino acids. Germline CDR1 reads SGHNT; CDR2 reads YENEEA. The CDR3 bases are TGTGCCAGCAGCGCCGGGATTGAAGCTTTCTTT. It specifies CASSAGIEAFF.

V is TRBV7-9 and J is TRBJ1-2; tentative D call: TRBD1 (5 bases). This CDR3 is 15 amino acids long. With 3 bases removed from V and 0 bases from J, the gap between germline ends came to 11 bases. Per germline, CDR1 SEHNR and CDR2 FQNEAQ (reference sequence). CDR3 sequence: CASSFHRTTNYGYTF. Written as DNA, the CDR3 is TGTGCCAGCAGCTTTCACAGGACAACTAACTATGGCTACACCTTC.

V gene TRBV7-8 combines with J gene TRBJ2-7; a weak D match, TRBD1 (6 bases). V dropped 5 bases and J dropped 2 bases, with 10 bases sitting between them. CDR1 is SGHVS, CDR2 FQNEAQ, per germline. CDR3 length: 13 amino acids. The CDR3 reads CASSPGQTYEQYF. Written as DNA, the CDR3 is TGTGCCAGCAGCCCCGGACAGACCTACGAGCAGTACTTC.

This CDR3 is CASSRGLPGSNQPQHF. CDR3 nucleotides: TGTGCCAGCAGCCGGGGTCTCCCTGGGAGCAATCAGCCCCAGCATTTT. The chain combines TRBV27 with TRBJ1-5; no definite D call. Trimming pared 6 bases from V and 1 base from J, leaving 16 bases between. Germline V lookup: CDR1 MNHEY, CDR2 SMNVEV (reference sequence). The CDR3 is 16 residues long.

The chain is built from TRBV4-1 and TRBJ1-5, with D unclear. The V and J ends lost 0 bases and 0 bases respectively, with 12 bases between them. CDR3 length equals 17 residues. Germline loops: CDR1 MGHRA, CDR2 YSYEKL. The CDR3 nucleotides read TGCGCCAGCAGCCAAGATCTAGGTACTAATAGCAATCAGCCCCAGCATTTT. This translates into CASSQDLGTNSNQPQHF.